This is a list of T cell receptor beta chains from one sample in a study of blood T cell repertoires in COVID-19. TCRdb's table, derived via immunoSEQ multiplex PCR, lists solely in-frame clones and lacks some. The data show about 68,000 clones, approximately 92% seen once. Sequencing was performed on peripheral blood. These receptor sequences come from a man aged 50 to 59 with active COVID-19. CDR3s include the opening cysteine and the closing phenylalanine or tryptophan. Each record gives: J gene, D gene, V gene, clone size, CDR3 protein, CDR3 DNA. A D gene is named only where the DNA matches it firmly. Size values are once, few and many counts, or a class for expanded clones, and some rows have none.

>TRBJ1-3|-|TRBV6-1|-
CASSEQFNSGNTIYF
TGTGCCAGCAGTGAACAGTTCAACTCTGGAAACACCATATATTTT
>TRBJ2-5|TRBD2|TRBV6-5|-
CASALERGGQETQYF
TGTGCCAGCGCCCTGGAGCGGGGGGGCCAAGAGACCCAGTACTTC
>TRBJ2-1|TRBD2|TRBV10-2|-
CASSEKASGGGEQFF
TGCGCCAGCAGTGAGAAGGCTAGCGGGGGGGGTGAGCAGTTCTTC
>TRBJ2-1|-|TRBV27|once
CASSLAGRYNEQFF
TGTGCCAGCAGTTTAGCGGGGCGTTACAATGAGCAGTTCTTC
>TRBJ1-2|TRBD1|TRBV2|-
CASTGTGDGYTF
TGTGCCAGCACCGGGACAGGGGATGGCTACACCTTC
>TRBJ2-1|-|TRBV4-1|few
CASSQVRDEQFF
TGCGCCAGCAGCCAAGTCAGGGATGAGCAGTTCTTC
>TRBJ1-2|TRBD1|TRBV4-1|-
CASSQDPRGLIGYTF
TGCGCCAGCAGCCAAGATCCAAGGGGGCTGATTGGCTACACCTTC
>TRBJ2-5|-|TRBV7-8|-
CASSFFGRGAQETQYF
TGTGCCAGCAGCTTCTTCGGCAGGGGGGCGCAAGAGACCCAGTACTTC
>TRBJ1-1|-|TRBV6-6|-
CASSYSSGQYTEAFF
TGTGCCAGCAGTTATTCGAGCGGACAGTACACTGAAGCTTTCTTT
>TRBJ2-1|TRBD2|TRBV5-6|-
CASNPYTPRGTSSYNEQFF
TGTGCCAGCAACCCCTATACCCCGCGGGGGACCAGCTCCTACAATGAGCAGTTCTTC
>TRBJ2-1|TRBD2|TRBV4-1|-
CASSQETSGGANEQFF
TGCGCCAGCAGCCAAGAGACTAGCGGGGGGGCCAATGAGCAGTTCTTC
>TRBJ1-2|-|TRBV10-2|-
CASSGGLWDYGYTF
TGCGCCAGCAGTGGTGGACTTTGGGACTATGGCTACACCTTC
>TRBJ1-5|-|TRBV19|-
CASSIARTFNQPQHF
TGTGCCAGTAGTATAGCCCGGACATTTAATCAGCCCCAGCATTTT
>TRBJ1-2|-|TRBV6-2/TRBV6-3|-
CASSPRTDGYTF
TGTGCCAGCAGTCCCCGCACAGATGGCTACACCTTC
>TRBJ1-1|-|TRBV2|-
CASSERGMNTEAFF
TGTGCCAGCAGTGAAAGAGGGATGAACACTGAAGCTTTCTTT
>TRBJ2-3|-|TRBV7-2|-
CASSLARLAFDTQYF
TGTGCCAGCAGCTTAGCTCGGCTAGCGTTCGATACGCAGTATTTT
>TRBJ2-1|TRBD1|TRBV5-1|-
CASTPGQQYNEQFF
TGCGCCAGCACCCCGGGACAGCAATACAATGAGCAGTTCTTC
>TRBJ1-6|TRBD1|TRBV5-1|-
CASSGTTGSNSPLHF
TGCGCCAGCAGCGGGACGACAGGGAGTAATTCACCCCTCCACTTT
>TRBJ2-7|TRBD1|TRBV3-1/TRBV3-2|-
CASSQAAGGREQYF
TGTGCCAGCAGCCAAGCGGCAGGGGGCAGGGAGCAGTACTTC
>TRBJ1-2|-|TRBV7-2|-
CASSKDTYGYTF
TGTGCCAGCAGCAAAGACACATATGGCTACACCTTC
>TRBJ1-6|TRBD1|TRBV2|-
CASRIRGTTTPLHF
TGTGCCAGCAGGATCAGGGGGACCACTACACCCCTCCACTTT
>TRBJ2-2|-|TRBV18|once
CASSPPSGSTGELFF
TGTGCCAGCTCACCACCATCCGGGTCCACCGGGGAGCTGTTTTTT
>TRBJ1-2|-|TRBV12-2|-
CASRSPPGDGNYGYTF
TGTGCAAGTCGCTCTCCCCCAGGGGATGGGAACTATGGCTACACCTTC
>TRBJ2-1|TRBD2|TRBV6-1|-
CASSASGGGPYNEQFF
TGTGCCAGCAGTGCCTCGGGCGGGGGACCCTACAATGAGCAGTTCTTC
>TRBJ1-5|-|TRBV7-2|-
CASSPGGSQPQHF
TGTGCCAGCAGCCCAGGCGGGTCTCAGCCCCAGCATTTT
>TRBJ2-2|-|TRBV4-1|-
CASSQDLEGGAGELFF
TGCGCCAGCAGCCAAGATTTGGAGGGTGGGGCCGGGGAGCTGTTTTTT
>TRBJ2-7|TRBD1|TRBV7-8|-
CASSRSGQGRSYEQYF
TGTGCCAGCAGCCGGTCGGGACAGGGCCGCTCCTACGAGCAGTACTTC
>TRBJ2-3|TRBD2|TRBV7-2|-
CASSSGLAGGTPDTQYF
TGTGCCAGCAGCTCGGGACTAGCGGGGGGAACCCCAGATACGCAGTATTTT